One T cell receptor (beta chain) is described in this entry. The CDR3 has 14 residues. Per germline, CDR1 GTSNPN and CDR2 SVGIG (reference sequence). V shed 3 bases and J shed 7 bases, with 16 bases lying between them. Repertoires were generated with immunoSEQ multiplex PCR, while TCRdb's copy carries only in-frame clones and drops some. The data contain 150,000 or so clones, more than 85% of them singletons. These data belong to a study of control samples from healthy donors and cancer patients. V gene TRBV30 combines with J gene TRBJ1-5; D may be TRBD1 (5 bases). Input material: blood. This TCR was recovered from a man aged 45 to 65 in good health. Here the CDR3 reads CAWRGTSGLQPQHF. CDR3 DNA sequence: TGTGCCTGGAGGGGGACCTCGGGGTTACAGCCCCAGCATTTT.